A selection of T cell receptor beta chains follows, all from one sample in a study of radiation and T cells in renal cell carcinoma. TCRdb's table, derived via immunoSEQ multiplex PCR, lists solely in-frame clones and lacks some. The sample shows 70,000 to 90,000 clones, around 85% of them seen only once. The sample was blood, taken from a patient whose treatment included radiotherapy and nephrectomy. The source is a woman aged 50 to 65 with renal cell carcinoma. CDR3s include the opening cysteine and the closing phenylalanine or tryptophan. A D gene is named only where the DNA matches it firmly. Some rows have no size entry. The others give once, few or many, or a class for an expanded clone.

J | D | size | V | CDR3 | DNA
TRBJ2-2 | TRBD2 | . | TRBV9 | CASSVDGSGRAGTGELFF | TGTGCCAGCAGTGTAGATGGTAGCGGGAGGGCCGGCACCGGGGAGCTGTTTTTT
TRBJ1-6 | . | . | TRBV19 | CASSMVGSPLHF | TGTGCCAGTAGTATGGTCGGTTCACCCCTCCACTTT
TRBJ2-5 | . | . | TRBV20-1 | CSAISGETQYF | TGCAGTGCTATCTCGGGGGAGACCCAGTACTTC
TRBJ1-3 | . | . | TRBV7-2 | CASSLTGYENTIYF | TGTGCCAGCAGCCTCACAGGGTATGAAAACACCATATATTTT
TRBJ2-2 | TRBD2 | . | TRBV27 | CASSFYSVGGAPGELFF | TGTGCCAGCAGTTTTTACAGCGTCGGGGGGGCCCCCGGGGAGCTGTTTTTT
TRBJ1-4 | . | . | TRBV7-2 | CASSLTGLGEKLFF | TGTGCCAGCAGCTTAACAGGTTTAGGTGAAAAACTGTTTTTT
TRBJ2-7 | TRBD1 | . | TRBV28 | CASRGGQGGEQYF | TGTGCCAGCAGGGGGGGACAGGGAGGCGAGCAGTACTTC
TRBJ2-7 | TRBD1 | . | TRBV2 | CASSSTTGDEQYF | TGTGCCAGCAGTTCGACGACAGGGGACGAGCAGTACTTC
TRBJ2-3 | TRBD2 | . | TRBV28 | CASSAYSGLIDTQYF | TGTGCCAGCAGTGCTTATAGCGGGTTAATAGATACGCAGTATTTT
TRBJ2-7 | . | once | TRBV28 | CASSSPRRSRIYEQYF | TGTGCCAGCAGTTCCCCCCGTAGGAGTCGAATCTACGAGCAGTACTTC
TRBJ1-6 | . | . | TRBV10-2 | CASSATGEHENSPLHF | TGCGCCAGCAGTGCCACCGGCGAGCACGAGAATTCACCCCTCCACTTT
TRBJ2-7 | TRBD1 | . | TRBV9 | CASSVGQGASYEQYF | TGTGCCAGCAGCGTAGGACAGGGGGCCTCCTACGAGCAGTACTTC
TRBJ1-1 | . | . | TRBV5-1 | CASSLAQTNTEAFF | TGCGCCAGCAGCTTGGCTCAGACGAACACTGAAGCTTTCTTT
TRBJ2-3 | . | . | TRBV7-9 | CASSLVPGDTQYF | TGTGCCAGCAGCTTAGTACCCGGCGATACGCAGTATTTT
TRBJ2-7 | . | . | TRBV28 | CASSSGGARSYEQYF | TGTGCCAGCAGTTCTGGAGGGGCCAGGTCCTACGAGCAGTACTTC
TRBJ1-2 | TRBD1 | . | TRBV5-1 | CASSLRQGDPYGYTF | TGCGCCAGCAGCTTGAGGCAGGGGGACCCCTATGGCTACACCTTC
TRBJ2-3 | . | . | TRBV6-9 | CASRPPGDPVSDTQYF | TGTGCCAGCAGGCCCCCAGGGGACCCGGTTTCTGATACGCAGTATTTT
TRBJ1-6 | . | once | TRBV27 | CASSLSESSYNSPLHF | TGTGCCAGCAGTTTATCCGAGAGCTCCTATAATTCACCCCTCCACTTT
TRBJ1-2 | TRBD1 | . | TRBV7-9 | CASIPQGLTNYGYTF | TGTGCCAGCATCCCACAGGGGCTTACTAACTATGGCTACACCTTC
TRBJ2-2 | TRBD1 | few | TRBV5-1 | CASSLGQGRAGELFF | TGCGCCAGCAGCCTAGGACAGGGGAGGGCCGGGGAGCTGTTTTTT
TRBJ2-1 | . | once | TRBV5-4 | CASSFSAGSEQFF | TGTGCCAGCAGCTTTAGCGCGGGGAGTGAGCAGTTCTTC
TRBJ1-2 | . | . | TRBV19 | CASGDRRHYGYTF | TGTGCCAGTGGAGACAGGCGACACTATGGCTACACCTTC
TRBJ2-1 | . | . | TRBV28 | CASVFGGVSVNEQFF | TGTGCCAGTGTTTTTGGGGGAGTATCCGTCAATGAGCAGTTCTTC
TRBJ2-5 | . | . | TRBV2 | CASINQVVQETQYF | TGTGCCAGCATCAATCAGGTTGTCCAAGAGACCCAGTACTTC
TRBJ2-7 | . | . | TRBV5-6 | CASSMYRQSLNYEQYF | TGTGCCAGCAGCATGTACCGACAGAGTCTTAACTACGAGCAGTACTTC
TRBJ1-2 | . | . | TRBV7-9 | CASSLGGSRNYGYTF | TGTGCCAGCAGCTTAGGAGGGTCGAGGAACTATGGCTACACCTTC
TRBJ2-2 | . | . | TRBV7-9 | CASSLGTPHTGELFF | TGTGCCAGCAGTCTCGGGACACCTCACACCGGGGAGCTGTTTTTT
TRBJ1-5 | . | . | TRBV7-2 | CASSLGFAYRGNQPQHF | TGTGCCAGCAGCTTAGGGTTCGCTTACCGGGGCAATCAGCCCCAGCATTTT
TRBJ2-2 | TRBD1 | . | TRBV7-2 | CASSLRDSYTGELFF | TGTGCCAGCAGCCTCCGGGACAGCTACACCGGGGAGCTGTTTTTT
TRBJ2-1 | TRBD1 | many | TRBV4-1 | CASSQEDRGYSYNEQFF | TGCGCCAGCAGCCAAGAAGACAGGGGTTACTCCTACAATGAGCAGTTCTTC
TRBJ2-3 | TRBD2 | . | TRBV5-1 | CASSPLTSGSTDTQYF | TGCGCCAGCAGCCCTCTAACTAGCGGGAGCACAGATACGCAGTATTTT
TRBJ2-2 | . | . | TRBV7-9 | CASSLESRVSGELFF | TGTGCCAGCAGCTTAGAAAGCAGGGTGTCCGGGGAGCTGTTTTTT
TRBJ2-3 | . | many | TRBV5-1 | CASSLTAQGPNTQYF | TGCGCCAGCAGCCTAACGGCACAGGGCCCCAATACGCAGTATTTT
TRBJ2-3 | . | . | TRBV19 | CASSNGQMHTDTQYF | TGTGCCAGTAGTAATGGACAGATGCACACAGATACGCAGTATTTT
TRBJ2-2 | . | once | TRBV10-3 | CAITGAGELFF | TGTGCCATCACAGGGGCCGGGGAGCTGTTTTTT
TRBJ1-3 | . | . | TRBV4-1 | CASSQAPGDPGNTIYF | TGCGCCAGCAGCCAAGCTCCAGGGGACCCTGGAAACACCATATATTTT
TRBJ1-5 | . | . | TRBV11-2 | CASSSSTQPQHF | TGTGCCAGCAGCAGCTCGACTCAGCCCCAGCATTTT
TRBJ1-2 | TRBD1 | . | TRBV28 | CASSLFMGVEGARYGYTF | TGTGCCAGCAGTTTATTTATGGGGGTTGAGGGGGCGCGCTATGGCTACACCTTC
TRBJ2-2 | . | . | TRBV5-1 | CASSRAGTGELFF | TGCGCCAGCAGCCGGGCAGGCACCGGGGAGCTGTTTTTT
TRBJ2-2 | . | . | TRBV4-1 | CASSLYEALNTGELFF | TGCGCCAGCAGCCTCTATGAGGCACTGAACACCGGGGAGCTGTTTTTT
TRBJ1-2 | . | . | TRBV14 | CASSQGPNYGYTF | TGTGCCAGCAGCCAAGGGCCAAACTATGGCTACACCTTC
TRBJ2-1 | . | . | TRBV10-1 | CASSHTGTPFNEQFF | TGCGCCAGTTCTCATACCGGGACTCCCTTCAATGAGCAGTTCTTC
TRBJ2-2 | . | . | TRBV7-7 | CASSKQGADTGELFF | TGTGCCAGCAGCAAGCAAGGGGCTGACACCGGGGAGCTGTTTTTT
TRBJ2-1 | TRBD2 | . | TRBV9 | CASSVEAGGRGEQFF | TGTGCCAGCAGCGTAGAAGCGGGGGGGCGAGGTGAGCAGTTCTTC
TRBJ2-7 | . | . | TRBV4-3 | CASSLTRAFEQYF | TGCGCCAGCAGCTTGACTAGGGCCTTCGAGCAGTACTTC
TRBJ1-5 | . | . | TRBV4-1 | CASSQVYSNQPQHF | TGCGCCAGCAGCCAAGTCTATAGCAATCAGCCCCAGCATTTT